Each of the 15 T cell receptor beta chains below was sequenced from the same sample in a study of T cell responses to AZD1222 COVID-19 vaccine listed by TCRdb under 2021. To prepare the library, the immunoSEQ multiplex PCR assay was applied. The source is immuneACCESS, and TCRdb retained only in-frame sequences with V and J called. Part of the clones is not carried over; for the studies checked, unresolved V genes explain less than half of this, and the remainder is unexplained. The sample records 100,000 to 150,000 clones, roughly 90% of which are singletons. Approximately 1.5% of the sample is in the top ten clones. In the paper's terms, the time point label means: baseline before first vaccination. Sample: peripheral blood, taken on day 0 of AZD1222 vaccination. The receptors stem from an adult in good health.

This chain links TRBV7-2 with TRBJ1-5, with 7 bases that match TRBD1. The V segment lost 4 bases and the J segment 6 bases; nucleotides outside the gene matches: 3. CDR3 length: 13 amino acids. Germline CDR1 is SGHTA and CDR2 is FQGNSA. CDR3 bases: TGTGCCAGCAGCTACAGGGGTGGTCAGCCCCAGCATTTT. Its protein product is CASSYRGGQPQHF.

This clone showed up just once. V and J are TRBV30 and TRBJ1-5; a possible D gene is TRBD1 (6 bases). The CDR3 sequence is 14 residues long. The germline V gene has CDR1 GTSNPN and CDR2 SVGIG (reference sequence). V was cut by 1 base and J by 6 bases, with 13 bases left in between. The chain's CDR3 is CAWSGRGAGQPQHF. The CDR3 nucleotides are TGTGCCTGGAGTGGGCGGGGGGCTGGTCAGCCCCAGCATTTT.

The chain is built from TRBV12-3 or TRBV12-4 and TRBJ2-5; a weak D match, TRBD2 (5 bases). V lost 1 base to trimming and J lost 5 bases, with 8 bases between them. The CDR3 length is 13 residues. CDR3 sequence (DNA): TGTGCCAGCAGTTTAGGTTGGGAGGAGACCCAGTACTTC. Its translation is CASSLGWEETQYF.

V is TRBV7-2 and J is TRBJ1-3, with D maybe TRBD1 (5 bases). There are 14 residues in the CDR3. V shed 3 bases and J shed 0 bases, with 6 bases lying between them. Germline V gene data show CDR1 as SGHTA and CDR2 as FQGNSA. CDR3 sequence: CASSFDSSGNTIYF. In DNA form, the CDR3 reads TGTGCCAGCAGCTTCGACAGCTCTGGAAACACCATATATTTT.

The genes are TRBV4-1 and TRBJ1-6; the D is unclear. CDR3 size: 13 residues. Germline V lookup: CDR1 MGHRA, CDR2 YSYEKL. The V gene lost 2 bases and the J gene lost 9 bases, with 8 bases spanning the gap. The DNA for the CDR3 is TGCGCCAGCAGCCAACACCCCGGTTCACCCCTCCACTTT. It codes for CASSQHPGSPLHF.

J is TRBJ1-6 and V is TRBV13; unclear D gene. Germline CDR1 is PRHDT and CDR2 is FYEKMQ (reference sequence). The ends were cut back, 2 bases at V and 2 bases at J, with 13 bases in the middle. This CDR3 contains 17 residues. As DNA, the CDR3 is TGTGCCAGCAGCTTAAAGGGCGTGGGTCCCTATAATTCACCCCTCCACTTT. Amino acids: CASSLKGVGPYNSPLHF.

In the case of this clone: The same CDR3 is also encoded by other DNA sequences in this sample. The rearrangement joins TRBV6-5 to TRBJ1-5; D unclear. The CDR3 extends over 15 amino acids. The V end lost 2 bases, the J end lost 0 bases, and 8 bases lay between the germline ends. CDR1 is MNHEY, CDR2 SVGAGI, per germline. Written as DNA, the CDR3 is TGTGCCAGCAGTTACGGTCGATATAGCAATCAGCCCCAGCATTTT. As protein: CASSYGRYSNQPQHF.

The CDR3 is CASSSPSGGAYEQYF. In DNA form, the CDR3 reads TGTGCCAGCAGCTCCCCTAGCGGGGGGGCCTACGAGCAGTACTTC. This chain joins TRBV5-4 and TRBJ2-7; 12 nucleotides align to TRBD2. Trimming cost V 3 bases and J 2 bases; bases outside gene matches: 3. Germline loops: CDR1 SGHNT, CDR2 YYREEE (reference sequence). The CDR3 covers 15 residues.

This sequence joins TRBV7-9 and TRBJ1-1; D is perhaps TRBD1 (5 bases). This CDR3 has 14 amino acids. V lost 6 bases to trimming and J lost 4 bases, with 15 bases between them. CDR1 is SEHNR, CDR2 FQNEAQ, per germline (reference sequence). CDR3 amino acids: CASRGVARGTEAFF. The CDR3 DNA is TGTGCCAGCAGGGGGGTGGCAAGGGGCACTGAAGCTTTCTTT.

This clone was observed once. The chain has TRBV7-2 and TRBJ2-5; D is possibly TRBD2 (6 bases). The germline V gene encodes CDR1 SGHTA and CDR2 FQGNSA. V shed 2 bases and J shed 4 bases, with 8 bases lying between them. CDR3 size: 13 residues. This CDR3 reads CASSLRRGETQYF. CDR3 DNA: TGTGCCAGCAGCTTAAGGCGGGGAGAGACCCAGTACTTC.

The chain employs TRBV10-3 and TRBJ2-2, with a weak D call TRBD1 (6 bases). This CDR3 contains 17 residues. V was shortened by 6 bases and J by 4 bases, with 21 bases between the two germline ends. The germline CDR1 and CDR2 sequences are ENHRY and SYGVKD. The CDR3 is CAIRSSDRGSFTGELFF. The CDR3 bases are TGTGCCATCAGGTCGAGTGATAGGGGGTCGTTCACCGGGGAGCTGTTTTTT.

The CDR3 region is CAWSPWDRSSYNEQFF. The CDR3 nucleotides read TGTGCCTGGAGTCCGTGGGACCGTAGCTCCTACAATGAGCAGTTCTTC. V usage is TRBV30 and J usage is TRBJ2-1, with D perhaps being TRBD1 or TRBD2 (5 bases each). V lost 2 bases, J lost 0 bases, and 14 bases lay in between. This CDR3 has 16 amino acids. Germline V gives CDR1 GTSNPN, CDR2 SVGIG (reference sequence). Combining the CDR3 with reference TRBV30 and TRBJ2-1 gives the whole variable domain SQTIHQWPATLVQPVGSPLSLECTVEGTSNPNLYWYRQAAGRGLQLLFYSVGIGQISSEVPQNLSASRPQDRQFILSSKKLLLSDSGFYLCAWSPWDRSSYNEQFFGPGTRLTVL.

The chain employs TRBV5-1 and TRBJ1-4, with D tentatively TRBD1 (5 bases). The V gene lost 5 bases and the J gene lost 9 bases, with 20 bases spanning the gap. Per the germline V gene, CDR1 is SGHRS and CDR2 is YFSETQ. The CDR3 is made up of 15 amino acids. In nucleotides, the CDR3 is TGCGCCAGCAGTTCAAGGGGAACGGGTGGAAAAAAACTGTTTTTT. This codes for CASSSRGTGGKKLFF. The full variable domain, rest sourced from reference TRBV5-1 and TRBJ1-4, is KAGVTQTPRYLIKTRGQQVTLSCSPISGHRSVSWYQQTPGQGLQFLFEYFSETQRNKGNFPGRFSGRQFSNSRSEMNVSTLELGDSALYLCASSSRGTGGKKLFFGSGTQLSVL.

The chain employs TRBV18 and TRBJ1-3; D unclear. V shed 3 bases and J shed 0 bases, with 6 bases lying between them. In germline, CDR1 is KGHSH, CDR2 LQKENI. The CDR3 spans 14 residues. The CDR3 DNA is TGTGCCAGCTCACCGCGGGGCTCTGGAAACACCATATATTTT. Its protein product is CASSPRGSGNTIYF.

The V gene is TRBV7-6, the J gene TRBJ2-7; D might be TRBD2 (7 bases). The germline V gene has CDR1 SGHVS and CDR2 FNYEAQ. V lost 5 bases to trimming and J lost 5 bases, with 19 bases between them. This CDR3 contains 15 residues. CDR3 nucleotide sequence: TGTGCCAGCAGCCCCCTGGGAGGGGGGTTAGACGAGCAGTACTTC. Amino acid sequence: CASSPLGGGLDEQYF.